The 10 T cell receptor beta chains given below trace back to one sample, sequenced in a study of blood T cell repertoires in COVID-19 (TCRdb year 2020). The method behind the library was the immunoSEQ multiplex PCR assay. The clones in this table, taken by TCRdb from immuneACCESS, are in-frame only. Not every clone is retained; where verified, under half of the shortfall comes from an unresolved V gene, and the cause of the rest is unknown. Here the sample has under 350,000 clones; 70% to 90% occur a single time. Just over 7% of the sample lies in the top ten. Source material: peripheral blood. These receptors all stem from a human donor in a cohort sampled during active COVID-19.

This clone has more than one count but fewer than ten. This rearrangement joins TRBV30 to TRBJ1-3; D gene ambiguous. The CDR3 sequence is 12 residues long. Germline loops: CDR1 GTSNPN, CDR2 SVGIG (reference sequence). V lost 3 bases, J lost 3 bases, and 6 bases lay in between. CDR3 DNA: TGTGCCTGGAGAAACATTGGAAACACCATATATTTT. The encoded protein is CAWRNIGNTIYF.

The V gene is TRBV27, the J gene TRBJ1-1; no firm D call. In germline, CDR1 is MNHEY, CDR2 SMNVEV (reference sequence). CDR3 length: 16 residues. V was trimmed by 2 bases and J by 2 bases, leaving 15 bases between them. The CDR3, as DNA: TGTGCCAGCAGTTTACGCTGGGGAACGGGAAACACTGAAGCTTTCTTT. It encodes CASSLRWGTGNTEAFF.

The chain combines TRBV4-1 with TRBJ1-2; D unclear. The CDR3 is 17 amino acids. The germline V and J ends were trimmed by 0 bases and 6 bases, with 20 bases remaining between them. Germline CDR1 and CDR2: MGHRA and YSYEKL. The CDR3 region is CASSQERSGSSYNGYTF. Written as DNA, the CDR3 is TGCGCCAGCAGCCAAGAAAGGAGTGGCAGCTCCTATAATGGCTACACCTTC.

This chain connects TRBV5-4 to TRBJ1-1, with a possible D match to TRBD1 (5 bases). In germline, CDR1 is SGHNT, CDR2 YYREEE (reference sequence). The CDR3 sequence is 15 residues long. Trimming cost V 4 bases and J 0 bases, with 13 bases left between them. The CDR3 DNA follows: TGTGCCAGCAGCCTGGGGGTGGGCCTGAACACTGAAGCTTTCTTT. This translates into CASSLGVGLNTEAFF.

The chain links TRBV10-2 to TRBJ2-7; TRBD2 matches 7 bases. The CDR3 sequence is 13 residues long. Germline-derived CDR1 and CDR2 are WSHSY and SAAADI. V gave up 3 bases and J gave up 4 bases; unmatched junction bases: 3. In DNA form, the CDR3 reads TGCGCCAGCAGTGAAAGCGGGGAGTACGAGCAGTACTTC. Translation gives CASSESGEYEQYF.

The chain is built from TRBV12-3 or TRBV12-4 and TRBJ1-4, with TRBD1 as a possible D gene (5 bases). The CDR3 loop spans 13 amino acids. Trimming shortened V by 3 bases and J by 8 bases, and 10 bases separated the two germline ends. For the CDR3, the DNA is TGTGCCAGCAGTTTCAGGGTCTACGAAAAACTGTTTTTT. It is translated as CASSFRVYEKLFF.

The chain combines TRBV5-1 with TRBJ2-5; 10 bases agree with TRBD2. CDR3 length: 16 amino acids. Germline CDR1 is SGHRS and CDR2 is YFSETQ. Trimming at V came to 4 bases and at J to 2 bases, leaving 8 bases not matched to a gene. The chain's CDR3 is CASSLGLAEGQETQYF. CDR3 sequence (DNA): TGCGCCAGCAGCCTAGGACTAGCGGAGGGACAAGAGACCCAGTACTTC.

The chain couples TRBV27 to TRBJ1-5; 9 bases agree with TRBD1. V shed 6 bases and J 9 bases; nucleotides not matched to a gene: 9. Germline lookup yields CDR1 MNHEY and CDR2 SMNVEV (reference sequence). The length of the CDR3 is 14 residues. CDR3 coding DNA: TGTGCCAGCAGGGGGACAGGGCGACAGAGGCCCCAGCATTTT. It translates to CASRGTGRQRPQHF.

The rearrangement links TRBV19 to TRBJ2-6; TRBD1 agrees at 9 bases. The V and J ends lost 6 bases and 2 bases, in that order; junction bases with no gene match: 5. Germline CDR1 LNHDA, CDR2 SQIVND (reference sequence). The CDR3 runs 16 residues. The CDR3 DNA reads TGTGCCAGTAGCAGGGGACAGGGAGCTGGGGCCAACGTCCTGACTTTC. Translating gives CASSRGQGAGANVLTF.

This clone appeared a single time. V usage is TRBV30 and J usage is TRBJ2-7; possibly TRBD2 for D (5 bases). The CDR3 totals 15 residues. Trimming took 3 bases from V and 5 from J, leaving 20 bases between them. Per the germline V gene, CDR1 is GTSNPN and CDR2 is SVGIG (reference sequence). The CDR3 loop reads CAWSGNFGRDDEQYF. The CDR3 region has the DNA TGTGCCTGGAGCGGAAACTTTGGCCGGGATGACGAGCAGTACTTC.